The sequence of this T cell receptor (beta chain) was determined in a study of blood T cell repertoires in COVID-19. About the research overall: COVID-19 samples collected from the United States, Italy and Spain covered acute and convalescent phases. Sources were T cells, B-cell-depleted T cells, or PBMCs; the material itself was cDNA or gDNA.

The Seattle patients joined while their infection was active and were tracked longitudinally afterward. Per the original data handling: Reference gene primer amplification gave estimated nucleated cell counts. Sequencing used immunoSEQ multiplex PCR; TCRdb keeps in-frame clones, though not all of them. That table supplies the V and J calls and clone size; D and trimming were determined from the DNA. The sample includes over 250,000 clones, about 81% of them seen just once. This CDR3 has 16 residues. V trimming: 7 bases; J trimming: 5 bases; junction bases outside the gene matches: 12. Germline V gene lookup returns CDR1 SQVTM and CDR2 ANQGSEA.

V and J are TRBV29-1 and TRBJ2-1; 12 bases are shared with TRBD2. The TCR was taken from a human donor with COVID-19, enrolled during active disease. The donor label of this sample is uncertain. The material sequenced was peripheral blood. For the CDR3, the DNA is TGCAGCGCAGCATGGCTAGCGGGAGGGCTAAACAATGAGCAGTTCTTC. It is translated as CSAAWLAGGLNNEQFF.